These 16 T cell receptor beta chains came from one sample sequenced in a study of glioma-infiltrating T cells. The iRepertoire nested amplicon-rescue multiplex PCR amplified TCR alpha and beta CDR3s from RNA. TCRdb recomputed calls from the multiplex PCR reads with MiXCR, one row per CDR3 protein. The table includes more than 20,000 distinct CDR3 sequences, around 23% detected once. Material: glioma tissue, nonneoplastic brain tissue, or PBMCs (not recorded which). The receptors originated from a human donor with low-grade glioma or glioblastoma, undergoing nonglioma brain surgery, or in good health (not recorded which).

This clonotype was seen a single time. It may be a read error: a sequence one base away is much more abundant. The chain is built from TRBV20-1 and TRBJ1-2; D remains unclear. V gave up 5 bases and J gave up 5 bases, with 12 bases separating them. This CDR3 contains 12 residues. The V gene's germline CDR1 is DFQATT and CDR2 SNEGSKA (reference sequence). The CDR3 reads CSAPRYFYGYTF. Written as DNA, the CDR3 is TGCAGTGCTCCCCGGTACTTTTATGGCTACACCTTC.

As concerns this clonotype: This may come from a read error, since a much larger clone is one base off. J is TRBJ2-5 and V is TRBV9, with a tentative D call TRBD2 (5 bases). This CDR3 contains 11 residues. CDR1 and CDR2 (germline): SGDLS, YYNGEE. CDR3 sequence: CGSSAGPLQYF. The CDR3 DNA reads TGTGGCAGCAGCGCGGGCCCCCTCCAGTACTTC.

V and J are TRBV7-9 and TRBJ2-3; D possibly corresponds to TRBD2 (6 bases). CDR3 size: 18 residues. CDR1 is SEHNR and CDR2 is FQNEAQ in the germline V gene (reference sequence). The V gene lost 1 base and the J gene lost 6 bases, with 23 bases spanning the gap. CDR3 residues: CASSLGEQRAGIRDTQYF. CDR3 DNA sequence: TGTGCCAGCAGCTTAGGCGAACAGCGGGCGGGCATTCGCGATACGCAGTATTTT.

This clonotype was observed a few times. The chain recombines TRBV7-2 with TRBJ2-3; the D is unclear. Germline CDR1 and CDR2: SGHTA and FQGNSA. CDR3 length: 13 amino acids. Trimming cost V 6 bases and J 5 bases, with 12 bases left between them. CDR3 nucleotides: TGTGCCAGCAGGGTACTGATGATAGATACGCAGTATTTT. Its protein product is CASRVLMIDTQYF.

This clonotype was seen repeatedly, ten times or more. The chain couples TRBV6-1 to TRBJ2-7, with 8 bases fitting TRBD1. Germline loops: CDR1 MNHNS, CDR2 SASEGT. J gave up 6 bases and V 6 bases, and 7 bases lay outside the gene matches. The CDR3 spans 13 residues. This chain's CDR3 is CASSSFQGAEQYF. CDR3 bases: TGTGCCAGCAGCTCATTCCAGGGGGCCGAGCAGTACTTC.

Only a few counts were recorded for this clonotype. V gene TRBV12-3 or TRBV12-4 combines with J gene TRBJ2-1, with D possibly matching TRBD2 (6 bases). There are 11 residues in the CDR3. V lost 4 bases and J 16 bases, leaving 14 bases between the germline ends. The CDR3 DNA reads TGTGCCAGCAGTTCCCGGGGGAGTCAATTCTTC. It yields the protein CASSSRGSQFF.

Details on this clonotype: This may come from a read error, since a much larger clone is one base off. Lacking the conserved final phenylalanine or tryptophan, this CDR3 likely reflects a read error. This chain joins TRBV7-7 and TRBJ2-1, with a weak D call TRBD2 (5 bases). The length of the CDR3 is 16 residues. Germline CDR1 SSHAT, CDR2 FNYEAQ (reference sequence). The CDR3 DNA is TGTGCTAGCAGCTTAGGCACAGTCGGGGTCTACAATGAGCAGTTCTTG. Protein sequence: CASSLGTVGVYNEQFL.

This clonotype came up many times. The genes are TRBV6-1 and TRBJ1-6, with TRBD1 matching 8 bases. V lost 5 bases and J lost 8; bases outside the gene matches: 5. Looked up from germline, CDR1 is MNHNS and CDR2 is SASEGT. This CDR3 is 14 amino acids long. As DNA, the CDR3 is TGTGCCAGCAGTTATGGGGACAGGTATTCACCCCTCCACTTT. Translating it yields CASSYGDRYSPLHF.

This clonotype was seen at least ten times. The chain employs TRBV3-1 and TRBJ1-5, with TRBD1 as a possible D gene (5 bases). Germline V gene sequence: CDR1 LGHDT, CDR2 YNNKEL (reference sequence). The CDR3 has 16 residues. V lost 0 bases and J 6 bases, leaving 15 bases between the germline ends. This CDR3 reads CASSQDLIQGGQPQHF. The CDR3 DNA sequence: TGTGCCAGCAGCCAAGATCTTATCCAGGGTGGTCAGCCCCAGCATTTT.

The table lists this clonotype with many counts. This chain links TRBV20-1 with TRBJ1-5; no reliable D call. The germline V gene has CDR1 DFQATT and CDR2 SNEGSKA (reference sequence). Trimming shortened V by 1 base and J by 3 bases, and 7 bases separated the two germline ends. The CDR3 runs to 13 residues. CDR3 loop: CSARGPANQPQHF. In nucleotides, the CDR3 is TGCAGTGCTAGAGGCCCAGCCAATCAGCCCCAGCATTTT.

The chain carries TRBV19 and TRBJ2-1; 7 bases map to TRBD2. Germline assignment: CDR1 LNHDA and CDR2 SQIVND (reference sequence). V shed 3 bases and J 3 bases; nucleotides not matched to a gene: 8. This CDR3 has 16 amino acids. In DNA, the CDR3 is TGTGCCAGTAGTATTCAGAGCGGGGCATACTACAATGAGCAGTTCTTC. This encodes CASSIQSGAYYNEQFF.

About this clonotype: A much larger clone differs by one base, so this may be a read error. This chain joins TRBV7-6 and TRBJ1-1, with D unresolved. CDR1 and CDR2 (germline): SGHVS, FNYEAQ. This CDR3 comprises 13 residues. CDR3: CARSLGLSTEAFF. In DNA, the CDR3 is TGTGCCCGCAGCTTAGGTTTGAGTACTGAAGCTTTCTTT.

By sample fraction, this clonotype is medium-sized. The J gene is TRBJ2-3, the V gene TRBV20-1, with 12 positions matching TRBD2. The CDR3 contains 15 residues. Trimming removed 5 bases from V and 1 base from J; junction bases left unmatched: 4. Per the germline V gene, CDR1 is DFQATT and CDR2 is SNEGSKA (reference sequence). The CDR3 DNA reads as TGCAGTGCTCCCCGGACTAGCGGGGGCACAGATACGCAGTATTTT. Amino acids: CSAPRTSGGTDTQYF.

In this sample, this clonotype turned up a few times. The chain is built from TRBV2 and TRBJ2-3, with D perhaps being TRBD1 or TRBD2 (5 bases each). CDR1 and CDR2 (germline): SNHLY, FYNNEI. This CDR3 is 16 amino acids long. V lost 5 bases and J lost 1, with 16 bases in between. CDR3 DNA: TGTGCCAGCAGTCCCCTCAGAGGGGATGGCACAGATACGCAGTATTTT. Translation gives CASSPLRGDGTDTQYF.

For this clonotype: This may be a read error, as it is one base from a much larger clone. The chain is built from TRBV7-9 and TRBJ2-4; D is perhaps TRBD1 (5 bases). This CDR3 is built from 10 residues. Germline loops: CDR1 SEHNR, CDR2 FQNEAQ (reference sequence). The CDR3 protein is CASSCIGHNF. CDR3 bases: TGTGCCAGCAGCTGCATAGGACACAACTTC. The full variable domain, completed using reference TRBV7-9 and TRBJ2-4, is DTGVSQNPRHKITKRGQNVTFRCDPISEHNRLYWYRQTLGQGPEFLTYFQNEAQLEKSRLLSDRFSAERPKGSFSTLEIQRTEQGDSAMYLCASSCIGHNFGAGTRLSVL.

The chain couples TRBV12-3 or TRBV12-4 to TRBJ1-3; D perhaps matches TRBD1 (5 bases). Between the trimmed V and J ends, which lost 4 bases and 0 bases, there was a span of 10 bases. The CDR3 extends over 15 amino acids. CDR3 residues: CASSWDGNSGNTIYF. In nucleotides, the CDR3 is TGTGCCAGCAGTTGGGACGGGAACTCTGGAAACACCATATATTTT.